These 20 T cell receptor beta chains came from one sample sequenced in a study of T cell responses to AZD1222 COVID-19 vaccine. Measured with immunoSEQ multiplex PCR; TCRdb has only the in-frame clones, and not every one. The table lists about 120,000 clones, around 87% of them singletons. The source was peripheral blood, collected 28 days after the second AZD1222 dose. All receptors derive from an adult who received the AZD1222 COVID-19 vaccine.

This clone was recorded once. This sequence joins TRBV19 and TRBJ1-5; D is possibly TRBD1 (6 bases). V lost 5 bases and J lost 6, with 20 bases in between. CDR1 LNHDA and CDR2 SQIVND come from the germline V gene (reference sequence). This CDR3 contains 16 residues. The CDR3 region is CASSGGGRDRSQPQHF. CDR3 sequence (DNA): TGTGCCAGTAGTGGGGGGGGCCGGGATCGTAGTCAGCCCCAGCATTTT. Drawing the rest from reference TRBV19 and TRBJ1-5, the complete variable domain is DGGITQSPKYLFRKEGQNVTLSCEQNLNHDAMYWYRQDPGQGLRLIYYSQIVNDFQKGDIAEGYSVSREKKESFPLTVTSAQKNPTAFYLCASSGGGRDRSQPQHFGDGTRLSIL.

This chain links TRBV7-9 with TRBJ1-2, with 9 bases fitting TRBD1. The CDR3 contains 15 residues. Germline V lookup: CDR1 SEHNR, CDR2 FQNEAQ (reference sequence). The junction had 5 bases not matched to a gene; V was cut back by 5 bases and J by 1 base. CDR3 region: CASSIGTGHNYGYTF. CDR3 nucleotide sequence: TGTGCCAGCAGCATTGGGACAGGGCATAACTATGGCTACACCTTC.

This rearrangement joins TRBV6-5 to TRBJ2-5; 7 bases map to TRBD2. This CDR3 is built from 15 residues. CDR1 and CDR2 (germline): MNHEY, SVGAGI. Trimming cost V 0 bases and J 2 bases; bases outside gene matches: 3. CDR3 in amino acids: CASSYSGTTQETQYF. Here the CDR3 DNA reads TGTGCCAGCAGTTACTCCGGGACTACTCAAGAGACCCAGTACTTC.

This chain links TRBV28 with TRBJ1-6; TRBD1 matches 10 bases. The germline V gene encodes CDR1 MDHEN and CDR2 SYDVKM. The CDR3 runs to 15 residues. V was pared by 6 bases and J by 8 bases, with 7 bases of the junction left unmatched. CDR3 in DNA: TGTGCCAGCAGGGGCGAGGGACAGGGGCATTCACCCCTCCACTTT. It specifies CASRGEGQGHSPLHF.

V is TRBV25-1 and J is TRBJ1-4; no definite D call. V was pared by 6 bases and J by 4 bases, with 9 bases between. The CDR3 covers 13 residues. Germline V lookup: CDR1 MGHDK, CDR2 SYGVNS. Written as DNA, the CDR3 is TGTGCCAGCAGCACAGTCCTTAATGAAAAACTGTTTTTT. It yields the protein CASSTVLNEKLFF.

J is TRBJ1-5 and V is TRBV27, with 7 bases identical to TRBD1. This CDR3 is built from 14 residues. Looked up from germline, CDR1 is MNHEY and CDR2 is SMNVEV (reference sequence). J was trimmed by 2 bases and V by 11 bases; bases with no gene match: 9. Here the CDR3 reads CASQRGLGNQPQHF. The CDR3 coding sequence is TGTGCCTCCCAAAGGGGGCTAGGCAATCAGCCCCAGCATTTT.

This chain uses TRBV5-6 with TRBJ1-4; D not certain. CDR1 and CDR2 from the germline V gene are SGHDT and YYEEEE. The V end was cut by 1 base, the J end by 3 bases, with 13 bases between. The CDR3 contains 16 residues. The CDR3 spells CASSLRSGAANEKLFF. DNA for the CDR3: TGTGCCAGCAGCTTGCGATCCGGAGCGGCTAATGAAAAACTGTTTTTT.

J is TRBJ2-5 and V is TRBV6-2 or TRBV6-3; the match to TRBD1 covers 7 bases. Germline V gives CDR1 MNHEY, CDR2 SVGEGT. The CDR3 is 15 amino acids. The trim removed 5 bases at V and 5 bases at J, leaving 11 bases unmatched. For the CDR3, the DNA is TGTGCCAGCAGTATCTCGACAGGGCGCCGGGAGACCCAGTACTTC. This encodes CASSISTGRRETQYF.

The chain links TRBV7-3 to TRBJ2-3; 10 nucleotides match TRBD2. CDR1 SGHTA and CDR2 FQGTGA come from the germline V gene. Trimming cost V 5 bases and J 1 base; bases outside gene matches: 6. CDR3 length equals 16 residues. The CDR3 sequence is CASSPRLAGGTDTQYF. CDR3 bases: TGTGCCAGCAGCCCCCGGCTAGCGGGGGGCACAGATACGCAGTATTTT.

J is TRBJ1-2 and V is TRBV5-1; D is possibly TRBD1 (5 bases). Germline V gives CDR1 SGHRS, CDR2 YFSETQ. The CDR3 runs to 16 residues. Between the trimmed V and J ends, which lost 1 base and 2 bases, there was a span of 15 bases. The CDR3 reads CASSLSARVENYGYTF. CDR3 sequence (DNA): TGCGCCAGCAGCTTGAGCGCCAGGGTTGAGAACTATGGCTACACCTTC.

The chain carries TRBV2 and TRBJ1-5; no clear D gene. Trimming removed 4 bases from V and 1 base from J, with 14 bases in between. CDR1 and CDR2 (germline): SNHLY, FYNNEI. CDR3 length equals 16 residues. DNA of the CDR3: TGTGCCAGCAGTGGTCAGGTATTAGTAAGCAATCAGCCCCAGCATTTT. It encodes CASSGQVLVSNQPQHF.

The chain couples TRBV11-2 to TRBJ1-1, with D unclear. Trimming left V 5 bases short and J 4 bases short, with 11 bases between. CDR1 and CDR2 from the germline V gene are SGHAT and FQNNGV. The length of the CDR3 is 13 residues. CDR3 region: CASSPLRATEAFF. The CDR3 bases are TGTGCCAGCAGCCCTTTGAGGGCCACTGAAGCTTTCTTT. Full variable domain (remainder filled in from reference TRBV11-2 and TRBJ1-1): EAGVAQSPRYKIIEKRQSVAFWCNPISGHATLYWYQQILGQGPKLLIQFQNNGVVDDSQLPKDRFSAERLKGVDSTLKIQPAKLEDSAVYLCASSPLRATEAFFGQGTRLTVV.

With regard to this clone: A read error may account for a junction end that differs from germline. The chain carries TRBV7-2 and TRBJ1-1; tentatively, D is TRBD1 (5 bases). The CDR3 is 16 amino acids. Germline assignment: CDR1 SGHTA and CDR2 FQGNSA. As DNA, the CDR3 is TGTGCCAGCAGCCTAGCCACCGGGGGGGTGAACACTGAAGCTTTCTTT. This encodes CASSLATGGVNTEAFF.

This clone was seen only once. V is TRBV27 and J is TRBJ1-2; TRBD1 aligns across 12 bases. V lost 7 bases to trimming and J lost 4 bases; unmatched junction nucleotides: 10. This CDR3 has 16 residues. From germline, CDR1 is MNHEY and CDR2 SMNVEV (reference sequence). CDR3 bases: TGTGCCAGCAACCCCCCCGGGACAGGGGGCGTCTATGGCTACACCTTC. Protein sequence: CASNPPGTGGVYGYTF.

The rearrangement joins TRBV3-1 (or the pseudogene TRBV3-2) to TRBJ2-6, with 8 positions matching TRBD2. Per the germline V gene, CDR1 is LGHDT and CDR2 is YNNKEL (reference sequence). CDR3 length: 17 residues. J was trimmed by 3 bases and V by 6 bases; bases with no gene match: 10. CDR3 DNA: TGTGCCAGCAGTCGGCAGCGGGGGTATTTTGGGGCCAACGTCCTGACTTTC. Translation: CASSRQRGYFGANVLTF.

The chain carries TRBV6-1 and TRBJ2-1, with a possible D match to TRBD1 (6 bases). Germline CDR1 reads MNHNS; CDR2 reads SASEGT. The CDR3 contains 22 residues. V lost 1 base to trimming and J lost 0 bases, with 28 bases between them. The chain's CDR3 is CASSEEGLAGVLPRSSYNEQFF. The CDR3 DNA reads TGTGCCAGCAGTGAAGAAGGTTTAGCAGGGGTCCTTCCCAGGAGCTCCTACAATGAGCAGTTCTTC.

This chain uses TRBV7-9 with TRBJ1-3, with 7 nucleotides matching TRBD1. The germline V gene encodes CDR1 SEHNR and CDR2 FQNEAQ (reference sequence). CDR3 length: 15 amino acids. Losses at the gene ends were 1 base for V and 0 bases for J; bases not matched to a gene: 0. Written as DNA, the CDR3 is TGTGCCAGCAGCTTAGGACAGGGCTCTGGAAACACCATATATTTT. Its protein is CASSLGQGSGNTIYF.

This sequence joins TRBV6-2 or TRBV6-3 and TRBJ1-4; D unresolved. Germline V gene lookup returns CDR1 MNHEY and CDR2 SVGEGT. The CDR3 contains 14 residues. The germline V and J ends were trimmed by 0 bases and 8 bases, with 10 bases remaining between them. DNA of the CDR3: TGTGCCAGCAGTTACTCGGACGGCAGCGAAAAACTGTTTTTT. Residues: CASSYSDGSEKLFF.

The chain couples TRBV18 to TRBJ2-1; D gene ambiguous. The V end was cut by 4 bases, the J end by 5 bases, with 15 bases between. Germline lookup yields CDR1 KGHSH and CDR2 LQKENI. The CDR3 sequence is 15 residues long. CDR3 region: CASSHDNGVNNEQFF. The CDR3 coding sequence is TGTGCCAGCTCACATGATAACGGAGTTAACAATGAGCAGTTCTTC.

The rearrangement uses TRBV12-3 or TRBV12-4 and TRBJ1-2; no reliable D call. The CDR3 spans 12 residues. V was clipped by 6 bases and J by 6 bases, with 11 bases between them. In DNA, the CDR3 is TGTGCCAGCAGGGACCTTGGCCATGGCTACACCTTC. Protein sequence: CASRDLGHGYTF.